This T cell receptor beta chain was found in a study of T cells expressing NK-cell markers. Overall study context: All TCR beta repertoires analysed originated from sorted CD3+CD56+NKG2C+, CD3+CD56+NKG2C- and CD3+CD56-NKG2C+ T cells. Notes on the study in general: Dominant NKG2C+ clonotype frequencies of about 1.0-7.5% of CD8+ T cells were measured in over five donors.

Germline CDR1 KGHDR, CDR2 SFDVKD. The CDR3 loop spans 15 amino acids. It was by 5'RACE template switching with UMIs that TCR beta cDNA was made. TCRdb reprocessed the 5' RACE reads and stores each CDR3 protein as one record, lacking DNA. This sample's clone table lists 350,000 to 400,000 distinct CDR3 sequences. On this clonotype: Its specificity is not known.

The sequencing sample was made of blood T cells: a sorted CD56 or NKG2C T cell subset, CD4+ or CD8+ T cells, or bulk PBMC T cells (not recorded which). The rearrangement uses TRBV24-1 and TRBJ1-2; TCRdb gives TRBD1 as the D gene, but with no DNA this cannot be confirmed. The clonotype comes from a woman in her forties or fifties in good health. The CDR3 sequence: CATSDPGDPNYGYTF.